Shown below are 4 T cell receptor beta chains from a single sample sequenced in a study of T cell clonality in common variable immunodeficiency. Libraries were prepared by immunoSEQ multiplex PCR; TCRdb keeps only in-frame clonotypes and omits some of them. The record shows 30,000 to 40,000 clones for this sample, with no singletons present. The specimen sequenced was peripheral blood mononuclear cells. Every receptor here comes from a person aged 18 to 70 in good health.

Many counts were recorded for this clone. Read data end 3 residues before the CDR3 end; the end is taken from the germline J gene. The gene calls are TRBV29-1 and TRBJ1-4; 7 bases line up with TRBD1. J lost 8 bases, V lost 7 bases, and 10 bases had no gene match. From germline, CDR1 is SQVTM and CDR2 ANQGSEA. The CDR3 is 13 amino acids. The sequenced part of the CDR3 DNA is TGCAGCGCTCAACGACAGGGCGCGGAAAAA. Protein: CSAQRQGAEK. Given in full, the CDR3 is CSAQRQGAEKLFF.

This clone has a count of ten or more. Read coverage stops 3 residues before the CDR3 terminus; the germline J gene supplies the remainder. J is TRBJ2-1 and V is TRBV5-1; maybe TRBD2 (5 bases). The ends were cut back, 1 base at V and 5 bases at J, with 13 bases in the middle. There are 15 residues in the CDR3. The V gene's germline CDR1 is SGHRS and CDR2 YFSETQ. The sequenced part of the CDR3 DNA is TGCGCCAGCAGCTTGTTCGGGGAGCCCCACAATGAG. As protein: CASSLFGEPHNE. The full CDR3 is CASSLFGEPHNEQFF.

This clone was recorded many times. CDR3 DNA (partial): TGTGCCAGCAGTGTCGGACAGGGTGGCTATGGC. This gives the protein CASSVGQGGYG. The complete CDR3 protein is CASSVGQGGYGYTF. The J gene is TRBJ1-2, the V gene TRBV2, with 8 nucleotides matching TRBD1. The missing CDR3 end, 3 residues past where the read stops, is filled in from the germline J gene. CDR1 and CDR2 from the germline V gene are SNHLY and FYNNEI. The CDR3 loop spans 14 amino acids. Germline trimming cut 4 bases from V and 4 bases from J; bases unmatched to any gene: 5.

In the case of this clone: The read ends 3 residues shy of where the CDR3 ends; the end is completed using the germline J gene. V is TRBV10-2 and J is TRBJ2-7; TRBD1 matches 8 bases. Germline CDR1 WSHSY, CDR2 SAAADI. The CDR3 contains 12 residues. With V trimmed by 8 bases and J by 4 bases, 4 bases remained unmatched. The CDR3 bases that were read are TGCGCCAGCGGAGGACAGGGTTACGAG. Translating gives CASGGQGYE. The whole CDR3 protein is CASGGQGYEQYF.